This TCR beta chain originates from a study of blood T cell repertoires in COVID-19. Per the original data handling: Reference gene primers were amplified, and this amplification served to estimate nucleated cell counts. Clones were sequenced by immunoSEQ multiplex PCR, and TCRdb holds only the in-frame ones, with some missing. That table furnishes V, J and clone size, whereas the DNA furnished D and trimming. There are under 400,000 clones in the sample; more than 70% occur only once, and around 2% lies in the top ten. The CDR3 is made up of 18 amino acids. Germline assignment: CDR1 SGHVS and CDR2 FQNEAQ. The V segment lost 5 bases and the J segment 0 bases; nucleotides outside the gene matches: 13.

Sequencing was carried out using PBMCs or T cells enriched from blood (not recorded which). The source of this sequence is a man aged 35 to 55 in a cohort exposed to, infected with or recovered from COVID-19 (not recorded which). This rearrangement joins TRBV7-8 to TRBJ1-5, with 7 positions matching TRBD1. The CDR3 loop is CASSPRLGDSNSNQPQHF. DNA for the CDR3: TGTGCCAGCAGCCCCCGGTTAGGGGACAGCAATAGCAATCAGCCCCAGCATTTT.